Listed below are T cell receptor beta chains from one sample, sequenced in a study of blood T cells in healthy people across ages. TCRdb reanalysed the 5' RACE reads using MiXCR and keeps one entry per CDR3 protein. The data contain fewer than 700,000 distinct CDR3 sequences, 35% to 50% of them singletons. Sequences were obtained from blood. These receptors all stem from a man of 80 years or more in good health. CDR3s leave out the opening cysteine and the closing phenylalanine or tryptophan. Each record gives: V gene, CDR3 protein.

v_gene: TRBV4-3; CDR3aa: ASSQDLSGGYGYT
v_gene: TRBV6-2/TRBV6-3; CDR3aa: ASSYGHTDTQY
v_gene: TRBV18; CDR3aa: ASSPPAGGYIQY
v_gene: TRBV7-9; CDR3aa: ASSTGGILSYNEQY
v_gene: TRBV4-3; CDR3aa: ASSQERGGIYNEQF
v_gene: TRBV6-2/TRBV6-3; CDR3aa: ASSSLIEREGPPLNEQF
v_gene: TRBV30; CDR3aa: AWSPDSEQY
v_gene: TRBV5-1; CDR3aa: ASSLDPGETQF
v_gene: TRBV11-1; CDR3aa: ASGFRDRVRSAGANVLT
v_gene: TRBV6-1; CDR3aa: ASNARGGAGGAKNIQY
v_gene: TRBV20-1; CDR3aa: SARNPSGGSNCNEQF
v_gene: TRBV27; CDR3aa: ASRPPSSGKGIQY
v_gene: TRBV7-2; CDR3aa: AGPRAQGRKPQH
v_gene: TRBV6-2/TRBV6-3; CDR3aa: ASSYAQPGRTDTQY
v_gene: TRBV6-5; CDR3aa: ASSYSMSVVGTGELF